Shown below are 18 T cell receptor beta chains from a single sample sequenced in a study of vaccination and CD4 T cells after COVID-19. Their cognate antigens are unknown. Specified treatment: roughly 11-day PBMC culture with coronavirus spike peptide pools or control peptides (ViraFEST assay). Cultured CD4+ T cell DNA underwent sequencing with the Oncomine TCR Beta short-read assay. MiXCR, applied by TCRdb to the PCR reads, yields one record per CDR3 protein. The sample lists under 20,000 distinct CDR3 sequences, approximately 30% occurring once. The specimen was cultured CD4+ T cells from blood. All receptors come from a human donor with COVID-19.

This clonotype was seen a handful of times. This chain connects TRBV6-2 or TRBV6-3 to TRBJ2-7; 9 positions match TRBD1. The CDR3 is made up of 15 amino acids. The ends lost 5 bases at V and 5 bases at J; junction bases unmatched: 10. Germline assignment: CDR1 MNHEY and CDR2 SVGEGT. CDR3 sequence (DNA): TGTGCCAGCAGTGATAGGGGGACAGGGTCGGACGAGCAGTACTTC. It specifies CASSDRGTGSDEQYF.

This clonotype was observed a handful of times. The J gene is TRBJ1-1, the V gene TRBV7-9; possibly TRBD1 for D (5 bases). Trimming took off 4 bases at V and 3 bases at J, with 15 bases between the two ends. The germline V gene has CDR1 SEHNR and CDR2 FQNEAQ (reference sequence). The CDR3 length is 15 residues. CDR3 sequence: CASSSAGVLDTEAFF. The CDR3 DNA follows: TGTGCCAGCAGCTCGGCGGGGGTCCTCGACACTGAAGCTTTCTTT.

This clonotype is deemed medium-sized. The chain carries TRBV6-5 and TRBJ1-5, with D uncertain. V lost 2 bases to trimming and J lost 7 bases, with 9 bases between them. CDR1 and CDR2 from the germline V gene are MNHEY and SVGAGI. This CDR3 comprises 13 residues. This CDR3 is CASSYLGGQPQHF. CDR3 DNA: TGTGCCAGCAGTTACCTGGGAGGACAGCCCCAGCATTTT.

The V call is TRBV7-2, the J call TRBJ1-4; tentatively, D is TRBD1 (5 bases). V was shortened by 3 bases and J by 5 bases, with 16 bases between the two germline ends. Germline V lookup: CDR1 SGHTA, CDR2 FQGNSA. The CDR3 extends over 16 amino acids. The chain's CDR3 is CASSLAVGAFNEKLFF. In DNA, the CDR3 is TGTGCCAGCAGCTTGGCGGTAGGGGCCTTCAATGAAAAACTGTTTTTT. Full variable domain (rest looked up from reference TRBV7-2 and TRBJ1-4): GAGVSQSPSNKVTEKGKDVELRCDPISGHTALYWYRQSLGQGLEFLIYFQGNSAPDKSGLPSDRFSAERTGGSVSTLTIQRTQQEDSAVYLCASSLAVGAFNEKLFFGSGTQLSVL.

This sequence joins TRBV2 and TRBJ1-2; 7 bases fit TRBD1. From germline, CDR1 is SNHLY and CDR2 FYNNEI. This CDR3 is 14 amino acids long. V shed 6 bases, J shed 4 bases, and the junction held 8 bases outside the gene matches. This CDR3 reads CASRGGQAFYGYTF. The CDR3 DNA reads TGTGCCAGCAGGGGCGGACAGGCGTTCTATGGCTACACCTTC.

The rearrangement links TRBV20-1 to TRBJ2-3; 11 bases fit TRBD2. J was trimmed by 4 bases and V by 4 bases; bases with no gene match: 10. CDR3 length: 16 residues. Germline CDR1 is DFQATT and CDR2 is SNEGSKA (reference sequence). The CDR3 spells CSANGVAGGRADTQYF. CDR3 sequence (DNA): TGCAGTGCTAATGGGGTAGCGGGGGGGCGGGCAGATACGCAGTATTTT.

This clonotype is categorized as medium-sized. The chain employs TRBV20-1 and TRBJ2-3, with no clear D. Germline V CDR1 and CDR2: DFQATT, SNEGSKA (reference sequence). V lost 0 bases and J lost 2, with 9 bases in between. The CDR3 contains 14 residues. The CDR3 nucleotides are TGCAGTGCTAGAGATATTAGGACCACAGATACGCAGTATTTT. Encoded protein: CSARDIRTTDTQYF.

This sequence joins TRBV27 and TRBJ2-1; TRBD2 aligns across 7 bases. Unmatched junction bases numbered 9, after V lost 2 bases and J lost 5 bases. CDR3 size: 16 residues. Germline V gene data show CDR1 as MNHEY and CDR2 as SMNVEV (reference sequence). Here the CDR3 reads CASSLNLAGANNEQFF. The CDR3, as DNA: TGTGCCAGCAGTTTAAACCTGGCGGGAGCAAACAATGAGCAGTTCTTC.

This clonotype was detected only a few times. The chain employs TRBV28 and TRBJ1-2; D unclear. The V gene lost 2 bases and the J gene lost 8 bases, with 12 bases spanning the gap. This CDR3 has 13 residues. In germline, CDR1 is MDHEN, CDR2 SYDVKM. The CDR3 nucleotides are TGTGCCAGCAGTTTACGGGTTGGGAAAGGCTACACCTTC. It specifies CASSLRVGKGYTF.

This clonotype was counted only a few times. The chain couples TRBV6-5 to TRBJ2-1, with 10 positions matching TRBD2. The junction had 6 bases not matched to a gene; V was cut back by 0 bases and J by 1 base. The CDR3 totals 18 residues. Germline V gene sequence: CDR1 MNHEY, CDR2 SVGAGI. The CDR3 loop reads CASSYSVAGGGSYNEQFF. The CDR3 nucleotides read TGTGCCAGCAGTTACTCGGTAGCGGGGGGCGGTTCCTACAATGAGCAGTTCTTC.

This rearrangement joins TRBV20-1 to TRBJ2-1; a possible D gene is TRBD2 (6 bases). The V gene lost 6 bases and the J gene lost 6 bases, with 18 bases spanning the gap. This CDR3 spans 14 amino acids. CDR1 and CDR2 (germline): DFQATT, SNEGSKA (reference sequence). The CDR3 loop is CSAYPLIAANEQFF. CDR3 coding DNA: TGCAGTGCGTACCCCCTAATAGCGGCCAATGAGCAGTTCTTC.

The V gene is TRBV2, the J gene TRBJ1-2, with a weak D call TRBD1 (5 bases). This CDR3 comprises 13 residues. CDR1 is SNHLY and CDR2 is FYNNEI in the germline V gene. V was shortened by 8 bases and J by 5 bases, with 15 bases between the two germline ends. DNA of the CDR3: TGTGCCAGCGCGGCGGGGGAAGAGTATGGCTACACCTTC. This gives the protein CASAAGEEYGYTF.

V gene TRBV6-1 combines with J gene TRBJ1-5; 9 nucleotides agree with TRBD1. The trim removed 6 bases at V and 5 bases at J, leaving 2 bases unmatched. Germline V gene lookup returns CDR1 MNHNS and CDR2 SASEGT. CDR3 length equals 13 residues. This CDR3 reads CASRGQGYQPQHF. The CDR3 nucleotides are TGTGCCAGCAGAGGACAGGGGTATCAGCCCCAGCATTTT.

The gene calls are TRBV20-1 and TRBJ1-6; weak D call: TRBD1 (5 bases). The germline V gene encodes CDR1 DFQATT and CDR2 SNEGSKA (reference sequence). The CDR3 is 20 residues long. V was trimmed by 6 bases and J by 4 bases, leaving 31 bases between them. CDR3: CSAPGSGVGRGISYNSPLHF. The DNA for the CDR3 is TGCAGTGCCCCCGGGTCGGGTGTGGGGCGTGGGATCTCATATAATTCACCCCTCCACTTT.

V and J are TRBV11-3 and TRBJ1-1; 7 bases fit TRBD1. Germline CDR1 SGHNT, CDR2 YENEEA. The ends lost 5 bases at V and 0 bases at J; junction bases unmatched: 6. The CDR3 length is 15 residues. CDR3 protein: CASSPRDRVNTEAFF. CDR3 nucleotide sequence: TGTGCCAGCAGCCCCAGGGACAGAGTGAACACTGAAGCTTTCTTT. The complete variable domain, with remaining parts taken from reference TRBV11-3 and TRBJ1-1, reads EAGVVQSPRYKIIEKKQPVAFWCNPISGHNTLYWYLQNLGQGPELLIRYENEEAVDDSQLPKDRFSAERLKGVDSTLKIQPAELGDSAVYLCASSPRDRVNTEAFFGQGTRLTVV.

V gene TRBV30 combines with J gene TRBJ2-7; tentatively, D is TRBD1 (6 bases). CDR3 length: 11 residues. Trimming removed 4 bases at V and 3 bases at J, with 7 bases between. In germline, CDR1 is GTSNPN, CDR2 SVGIG (reference sequence). CDR3 protein: CAWKGDYEQYF. In DNA, the CDR3 is TGTGCCTGGAAGGGGGACTACGAGCAGTACTTC.

J is TRBJ2-3 and V is TRBV7-2, with a possible D match to TRBD2 (5 bases). The CDR3 runs 12 residues. The ends were cut back, 6 bases at V and 4 bases at J, with 8 bases in the middle. The germline gives CDR1 SGHTA, CDR2 FQGNSA. Here the CDR3 reads CASRRAPDTQYF. The CDR3 bases are TGTGCCAGCAGGAGGGCCCCAGATACGCAGTATTTT.

V is TRBV7-2 and J is TRBJ2-3; TRBD1 aligns across 7 bases. CDR3 length equals 15 residues. The germline V gene encodes CDR1 SGHTA and CDR2 FQGNSA. The junction had 8 bases not matched to a gene; V was cut back by 5 bases and J by 3 bases. The CDR3 DNA follows: TGTGCCAGCAGCCAGGGGGTGGGGGTGACAGATACGCAGTATTTT. Its translation is CASSQGVGVTDTQYF.